This T cell receptor beta chain originates from a study of CD4+ T cells in melanoma. Study results and caveats: Neoantigen-specific CD4+ T cells in melanoma reportedly had diverse differentiation states. A reported correlation linked neoantigen-specific CD4+ T cells to CD8+, macrophage and B cell function.

Comment on this clone: Its antigen is still unknown.

Some clones are missing from TCRdb's copy, which holds only in-frame ones; the method was immunoSEQ multiplex PCR. The sample lists more than 110,000 clones, 80% to 95% occurring once. Germline CDR1 reads MNHNY; CDR2 reads SVGAGI (reference sequence). Trimming removed 6 bases from V and 6 bases from J, with 17 bases in between. The CDR3 length is 15 residues. The V gene is TRBV6-6, the J gene TRBJ2-2; TRBD1 or TRBD2 may be the D gene (5 bases each). This clonotype was obtained from a human donor with melanoma. This chain's CDR3 is CASRIPGRSPGELFF. The CDR3 DNA is TGTGCCAGCAGGATTCCGGGACGGTCCCCCGGGGAGCTGTTTTTT.